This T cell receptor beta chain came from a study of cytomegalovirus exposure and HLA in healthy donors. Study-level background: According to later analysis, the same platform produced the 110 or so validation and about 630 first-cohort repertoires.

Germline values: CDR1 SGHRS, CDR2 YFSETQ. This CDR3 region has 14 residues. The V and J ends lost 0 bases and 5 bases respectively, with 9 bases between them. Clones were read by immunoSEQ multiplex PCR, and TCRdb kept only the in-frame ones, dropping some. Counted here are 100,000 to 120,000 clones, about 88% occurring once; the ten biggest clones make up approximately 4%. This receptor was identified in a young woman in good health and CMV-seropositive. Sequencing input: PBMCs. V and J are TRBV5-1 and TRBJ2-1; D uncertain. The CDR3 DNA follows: TGCGCCAGCAGCTTGGCCTTAGCCGACAATGAGCAGTTCTTC. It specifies CASSLALADNEQFF. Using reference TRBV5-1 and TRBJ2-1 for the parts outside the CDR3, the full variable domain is KAGVTQTPRYLIKTRGQQVTLSCSPISGHRSVSWYQQTPGQGLQFLFEYFSETQRNKGNFPGRFSGRQFSNSRSEMNVSTLELGDSALYLCASSLALADNEQFFGPGTRLTVL.